These T cell receptor beta chains were read from a single sample in a study of T-cell memory formation after mild COVID-19. TCRdb reprocessed the 5' RACE reads with MiXCR, giving one entry per CDR3 protein. This table has 200,000 or so distinct CDR3 sequences, roughly 10% appearing once. The sequenced sample was PBMCs or a T cell subset sorted from them (not recorded which). These receptors all stem from a man younger than 35 who had mild COVID-19 (a few samples of this study predate the infection). Cell type and time point are not known. Both conserved end residues are part of each CDR3.

j_call cdr3_length v_call cdr3_aa
TRBJ1-2 14 TRBV5-1 CASSLVGQGPGYTF
TRBJ1-1 14 TRBV20-1 CSARDPHTNTEAFF
TRBJ1-4 15 TRBV11-2 CASSRQGSLREKLFF
TRBJ1-4 15 TRBV5-1 CASSPWTGGDEKLFF
TRBJ2-5 14 TRBV6-5 CASSYSDRKVTQYF
TRBJ2-5 16 TRBV27 CASSPRRSGGKETQYF
TRBJ2-3 14 TRBV12-3/TRBV12-4 CASSRDGGTDTQYF
TRBJ2-7 14 TRBV6-2/TRBV6-3 CASHRDYNSYEQYF
TRBJ2-1 15 TRBV5-4 CASSSLRARGNEQFF
TRBJ2-3 15 TRBV7-9 CASSRGTRGTDTQYF
TRBJ2-1 12 TRBV4-3 CASSQEGLEQFF
TRBJ2-2 15 TRBV2 CASRRLLSNTGELFF
TRBJ1-5 13 TRBV10-3 CAMTADFNQPQHF
TRBJ1-6 15 TRBV5-5 CASSSTKAYNSPLHF
TRBJ1-1 14 TRBV5-1 CASSFSTGNAEAFF
TRBJ2-5 14 TRBV4-1 CASSLPYPGETQYF
TRBJ1-6 14 TRBV12-3/TRBV12-4 CASRKTGANSPLHF
TRBJ1-5 15 TRBV4-3 CASSQDYIQRQPQHF
TRBJ1-3 13 TRBV7-9 CASSLVQWDTIYF
TRBJ1-2 13 TRBV3-1 CASSQWGPGGYTF
TRBJ1-4 13 TRBV7-9 CASSLVGDEKLFF
TRBJ2-3 15 TRBV5-4 CASSLSQAYTDTQYF
TRBJ1-1 14 TRBV7-9 CASRLNHGTELAFF
TRBJ2-1 15 TRBV20-1 CSASGTGIPSNEQFF
TRBJ1-4 14 TRBV11-2 CASSLDSFSEKLFF
TRBJ1-2 8 TRBV18 CASQSYTF
TRBJ2-5 16 TRBV5-1 CASSLDRGEIQETQYF
TRBJ1-2 15 TRBV9 CASSVAPGSPLGYTF
TRBJ2-4 15 TRBV6-5 CASSRGVEGVDIQYF
TRBJ1-2 14 TRBV4-3 CASSQVGRGYGYTF
TRBJ2-3 19 TRBV9 CASSVEASERGFSTDTQYF
TRBJ2-3 13 TRBV19 CASLRMGTDTQYF